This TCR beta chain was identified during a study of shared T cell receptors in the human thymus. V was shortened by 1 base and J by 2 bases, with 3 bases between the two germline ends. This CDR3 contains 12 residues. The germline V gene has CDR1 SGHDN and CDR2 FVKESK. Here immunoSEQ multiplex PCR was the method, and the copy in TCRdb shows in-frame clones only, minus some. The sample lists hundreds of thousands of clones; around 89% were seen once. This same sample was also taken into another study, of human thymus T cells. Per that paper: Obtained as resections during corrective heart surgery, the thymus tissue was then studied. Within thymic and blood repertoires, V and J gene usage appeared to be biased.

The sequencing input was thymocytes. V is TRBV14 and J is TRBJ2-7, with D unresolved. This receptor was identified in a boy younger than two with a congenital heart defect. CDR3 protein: CASSQGPYEQYF. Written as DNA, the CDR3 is TGTGCCAGCAGCCAAGGGCCCTACGAGCAGTACTTC. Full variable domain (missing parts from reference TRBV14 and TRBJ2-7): EAGVTQFPSHSVIEKGQTVTLRCDPISGHDNLYWYRRVMGKEIKFLLHFVKESKQDESGMPNNRFLAERTGGTYSTLKVQPAELEDSGVYFCASSQGPYEQYFGPGTRLTVT.